These T cell receptor beta chains were read from a single sample in a study of T cell responses to AZD1222 COVID-19 vaccine. This table comes from immunoSEQ multiplex PCR, and its TCRdb copy is limited to in-frame clones, with some not included. This sample yields 250,000 to 300,000 clones, of which almost 95% are seen a single time; 0.5% to 0.65% belongs to the top ten. Here the sequenced sample was peripheral blood, taken 28 days after the second AZD1222 dose. Receptors were obtained from an adult who received the AZD1222 COVID-19 vaccine. Each CDR3 is given with its conserved first and last residue. A D gene is named only where the DNA matches it firmly. Size is stated for part of the rows, as once, few or many counts, or as a class when the clone is expanded.

CDR3 protein: CASSPGTEWYTQYF
CDR3 DNA: TGTGCCAGCAGCCCAGGGACAGAGTGGTATACGCAGTATTTT
V gene: TRBV3-1/TRBV3-2
J gene: TRBJ2-3
clone size: -
D gene: TRBD1

CDR3 protein: CASSLEAGYNSPLHF
CDR3 DNA: TGCGCCAGCAGCTTGGAAGCGGGGTATAATTCACCCCTCCACTTT
V gene: TRBV5-1
J gene: TRBJ1-6
clone size: -
D gene: -

CDR3 protein: CATSRDSETQYF
CDR3 DNA: TGTGCCACCAGCAGAGATTCGGAGACCCAGTACTTC
V gene: TRBV15
J gene: TRBJ2-5
clone size: -
D gene: -

CDR3 protein: CASSSTQAGALYEKLFF
CDR3 DNA: TGTGCCAGCAGCTCCACCCAGGCGGGGGCCCTTTATGAAAAACTGTTTTTT
V gene: TRBV5-6
J gene: TRBJ1-4
clone size: -
D gene: -

CDR3 protein: CASSLGEGTGEQFF
CDR3 DNA: TGTGCTAGCAGCTTAGGGGAAGGGACGGGTGAGCAGTTCTTC
V gene: TRBV7-7
J gene: TRBJ2-1
clone size: -
D gene: -

CDR3 protein: CASSFETYTDTQYF
CDR3 DNA: TGTGCCAGCAGCTTTGAGACTTACACAGATACGCAGTATTTT
V gene: TRBV5-4
J gene: TRBJ2-3
clone size: -
D gene: -

CDR3 protein: CASSISARREKLFF
CDR3 DNA: TGTGCCAGTAGTATTAGCGCCCGACGGGAAAAACTGTTTTTT
V gene: TRBV19
J gene: TRBJ1-4
clone size: -
D gene: -

CDR3 protein: CASSRGRVGEGYTF
CDR3 DNA: TGCGCCAGCAGCAGGGGACGGGTGGGCGAGGGCTACACCTTC
V gene: TRBV5-1
J gene: TRBJ1-2
clone size: -
D gene: -

CDR3 protein: CASSIQGTNEKLFF
CDR3 DNA: TGTGCCAGCAGTATACAGGGGACTAATGAAAAACTGTTTTTT
V gene: TRBV28
J gene: TRBJ1-4
clone size: once
D gene: TRBD1

CDR3 protein: CASSPPLQGAEAFF
CDR3 DNA: TGTGCCAGCAGCCCACCGCTACAGGGGGCTGAAGCTTTCTTT
V gene: TRBV5-6
J gene: TRBJ1-1
clone size: -
D gene: TRBD1

CDR3 protein: CASKPGLRGSQEQFF
CDR3 DNA: TGTGCCAGCAAACCGGGGCTCCGAGGCTCCCAGGAGCAGTTCTTC
V gene: TRBV7-2
J gene: TRBJ2-1
clone size: -
D gene: -

CDR3 protein: CASSVEGQTGGLYEQYF
CDR3 DNA: TGTGCCAGCAGCGTAGAGGGCCAGACAGGGGGCCTCTACGAGCAGTACTTC
V gene: TRBV9
J gene: TRBJ2-7
clone size: -
D gene: TRBD1

CDR3 protein: CASSPGTSGSYNEQFF
CDR3 DNA: TGTGCCAGCAGCCCCGGGACTAGCGGGAGCTACAATGAGCAGTTCTTC
V gene: TRBV5-4
J gene: TRBJ2-1
clone size: -
D gene: TRBD2

CDR3 protein: CASSPTEGNEQFF
CDR3 DNA: TGTGCCAGCTCACCCACCGAGGGCAATGAGCAGTTCTTC
V gene: TRBV18
J gene: TRBJ2-1
clone size: -
D gene: -

CDR3 protein: CASNDRRVEKLFF
CDR3 DNA: TGTGCCAGCAACGATCGACGGGTTGAAAAACTGTTTTTT
V gene: TRBV2
J gene: TRBJ1-4
clone size: once
D gene: -

CDR3 protein: CASSWGGEETQYF
CDR3 DNA: TGTGCCAGCAGTTGGGGGGGGGAAGAGACCCAGTACTTC
V gene: TRBV6-5
J gene: TRBJ2-5
clone size: -
D gene: TRBD2

CDR3 protein: CASGFMASGSWVGETQYF
CDR3 DNA: TGTGCTAGTGGTTTCATGGCTAGCGGGAGCTGGGTTGGAGAGACCCAGTACTTC
V gene: TRBV12-5
J gene: TRBJ2-5
clone size: once
D gene: TRBD2

CDR3 protein: CASSQDGYNTEAFF
CDR3 DNA: TGCGCCAGCAGCCAAGATGGGTATAACACTGAAGCTTTCTTT
V gene: TRBV4-3
J gene: TRBJ1-1
clone size: -
D gene: -

CDR3 protein: CASSSEVSPNEKLFF
CDR3 DNA: TGCGCCAGCAGCTCGGAGGTGTCCCCTAATGAAAAACTGTTTTTT
V gene: TRBV5-1
J gene: TRBJ1-4
clone size: -
D gene: -

CDR3 protein: CASRGGQGKRNQPQHF
CDR3 DNA: TGTGCCAGCAGAGGGGGACAGGGGAAGAGGAATCAGCCCCAGCATTTT
V gene: TRBV28
J gene: TRBJ1-5
clone size: -
D gene: TRBD1

CDR3 protein: CASSVATPSYEQYF
CDR3 DNA: TGCGCCAGCAGTGTCGCCACTCCATCCTACGAGCAGTACTTC
V gene: TRBV10-2
J gene: TRBJ2-7
clone size: once
D gene: -

CDR3 protein: CASSLGTGITGELFF
CDR3 DNA: TGTGCCAGCAGCTTGGGGACAGGGATAACCGGGGAGCTGTTTTTT
V gene: TRBV7-3
J gene: TRBJ2-2
clone size: -
D gene: TRBD1

CDR3 protein: CASRSQGRVYEQYF
CDR3 DNA: TGTGCCAGCAGATCGCAGGGAAGGGTCTACGAGCAGTACTTC
V gene: TRBV28
J gene: TRBJ2-7
clone size: -
D gene: -

CDR3 protein: CAALPGQGYKETQYF
CDR3 DNA: TGTGCCGCACTCCCGGGACAGGGCTATAAAGAGACCCAGTACTTC
V gene: TRBV21-1
J gene: TRBJ2-5
clone size: -
D gene: -

CDR3 protein: CASSYPRVYSYEQYF
CDR3 DNA: TGTGCCAGCAGTTACCCGCGAGTTTACTCCTACGAGCAGTACTTC
V gene: TRBV6-2/TRBV6-3
J gene: TRBJ2-7
clone size: -
D gene: -

CDR3 protein: CATRTATILYEQYF
CDR3 DNA: TGTGCCACCCGGACAGCGACTATACTCTACGAGCAGTACTTC
V gene: TRBV28
J gene: TRBJ2-7
clone size: -
D gene: -

CDR3 protein: CASSQDGRTFYEQYF
CDR3 DNA: TGCGCCAGCAGCCAAGATGGAAGGACCTTCTACGAGCAGTACTTC
V gene: TRBV4-3
J gene: TRBJ2-7
clone size: -
D gene: -

CDR3 protein: CASRKYKPRRAYEQYF
CDR3 DNA: TGTGCCAGCAGAAAATACAAGCCGAGGAGAGCCTACGAGCAGTACTTC
V gene: TRBV7-8
J gene: TRBJ2-7
clone size: once
D gene: -

CDR3 protein: CASSQVRGGYTF
CDR3 DNA: TGTGCCAGCAGCCAAGTCCGCGGTGGCTACACCTTC
V gene: TRBV3-1/TRBV3-2
J gene: TRBJ1-2
clone size: -
D gene: -

CDR3 protein: CASSLDVGGAYNEQFF
CDR3 DNA: TGCGCCAGCAGCTTGGACGTCGGGGGCGCCTACAATGAGCAGTTCTTC
V gene: TRBV5-1
J gene: TRBJ2-1
clone size: -
D gene: -

CDR3 protein: CASSGTGWADTQYF
CDR3 DNA: TGCGCCAGCAGCGGGACAGGGTGGGCAGATACGCAGTATTTT
V gene: TRBV5-1
J gene: TRBJ2-3
clone size: -
D gene: TRBD1

CDR3 protein: CASSPRHGYTF
CDR3 DNA: TGTGCCAGCAGTCCTCGCCATGGCTACACCTTC
V gene: TRBV2
J gene: TRBJ1-2
clone size: -
D gene: -

CDR3 protein: CASSLTLVSGNTIYF
CDR3 DNA: TGTGCCAGCAGCCTGACACTAGTCTCTGGAAACACCATATATTTT
V gene: TRBV13
J gene: TRBJ1-3
clone size: -
D gene: -

CDR3 protein: CSVSDRNSPLHF
CDR3 DNA: TGCAGCGTTTCAGACCGTAATTCACCCCTCCACTTT
V gene: TRBV29-1
J gene: TRBJ1-6
clone size: -
D gene: -

CDR3 protein: CASSSPDRGDTEAFF
CDR3 DNA: TGCGCCAGCAGCTCCCCGGACAGGGGTGACACTGAAGCTTTCTTT
V gene: TRBV5-1
J gene: TRBJ1-1
clone size: -
D gene: TRBD1

CDR3 protein: CASGLAGAYEQYF
CDR3 DNA: TGTGCCTCCGGACTAGCGGGAGCCTACGAGCAGTACTTC
V gene: TRBV6-5
J gene: TRBJ2-7
clone size: -
D gene: TRBD2

CDR3 protein: CASSVEGRASYGYTF
CDR3 DNA: TGTGCCAGCAGCGTAGAAGGCAGGGCTTCCTATGGCTACACCTTC
V gene: TRBV9
J gene: TRBJ1-2
clone size: -
D gene: -

CDR3 protein: CASSDGGTGAFF
CDR3 DNA: TGTGCCAGCAGCGATGGGGGGACTGGGGCTTTCTTT
V gene: TRBV9
J gene: TRBJ1-1
clone size: -
D gene: -

CDR3 protein: CATSDFGQGRTGTQYF
CDR3 DNA: TGTGCCACCAGTGATTTTGGACAGGGTAGGACAGGGACCCAGTACTTC
V gene: TRBV24-1
J gene: TRBJ2-5
clone size: -
D gene: TRBD1

CDR3 protein: CASRAGTANTEAFF
CDR3 DNA: TGTGCCAGCAGAGCCGGGACAGCCAACACTGAAGCTTTCTTT
V gene: TRBV9
J gene: TRBJ1-1
clone size: -
D gene: TRBD1

CDR3 protein: CASSLQGDTEAFF
CDR3 DNA: TGTGCCAGCAGTTTACAGGGGGACACTGAAGCTTTCTTT
V gene: TRBV6-5
J gene: TRBJ1-1
clone size: -
D gene: TRBD1

CDR3 protein: CASSAGEWGQLYGYTF
CDR3 DNA: TGTGCCAGCAGCGCGGGAGAGTGGGGGCAACTCTATGGCTACACCTTC
V gene: TRBV3-1/TRBV3-2
J gene: TRBJ1-2
clone size: -
D gene: -

CDR3 protein: CAISGGTGESTEAFF
CDR3 DNA: TGTGCCATCTCCGGCGGGACAGGGGAAAGCACTGAAGCTTTCTTT
V gene: TRBV10-3
J gene: TRBJ1-1
clone size: -
D gene: TRBD1

CDR3 protein: CASSTGGSNEQFF
CDR3 DNA: TGCGCCAGCAGCACAGGAGGCAGCAATGAGCAGTTCTTC
V gene: TRBV5-1
J gene: TRBJ2-1
clone size: -
D gene: -

CDR3 protein: CASSSPPGVSVNTEAFF
CDR3 DNA: TGTGCCAGCAGCTCACCTCCTGGGGTCTCGGTGAACACTGAAGCTTTCTTT
V gene: TRBV5-6
J gene: TRBJ1-1
clone size: -
D gene: -

CDR3 protein: CAISASGGYNEQFF
CDR3 DNA: TGTGCCATCAGTGCCAGCGGGGGCTACAATGAGCAGTTCTTC
V gene: TRBV10-3
J gene: TRBJ2-1
clone size: -
D gene: TRBD2

CDR3 protein: CASSEPQTGKANYGYTF
CDR3 DNA: TGTGCCAGCAGCGAACCCCAAACAGGGAAAGCTAACTATGGCTACACCTTC
V gene: TRBV7-9
J gene: TRBJ1-2
clone size: -
D gene: -

CDR3 protein: CASSLVGHGNTIYF
CDR3 DNA: TGTGCCAGCAGCTTAGTCGGTCATGGAAACACCATATATTTT
V gene: TRBV7-2
J gene: TRBJ1-3
clone size: -
D gene: -

CDR3 protein: CAIRETSGGNNEQFF
CDR3 DNA: TGTGCCATCAGGGAGACTAGCGGGGGGAACAATGAGCAGTTCTTC
V gene: TRBV10-3
J gene: TRBJ2-1
clone size: -
D gene: TRBD2

CDR3 protein: CASSPGHVRHEQFF
CDR3 DNA: TGTGCCAGCAGCCCAGGACACGTAAGACATGAGCAGTTCTTC
V gene: TRBV5-5
J gene: TRBJ2-1
clone size: -
D gene: -

CDR3 protein: CASAGTYDSYEQYF
CDR3 DNA: TGTGCCAGCGCCGGGACGTACGACTCCTACGAGCAGTACTTC
V gene: TRBV2
J gene: TRBJ2-7
clone size: -
D gene: -

CDR3 protein: CASSPPGGTNEKLFF
CDR3 DNA: TGTGCCAGCAGTCCCCCGGGGGGAACTAATGAAAAACTGTTTTTT
V gene: TRBV9
J gene: TRBJ1-4
clone size: once
D gene: -

CDR3 protein: CASMARGIYGYTF
CDR3 DNA: TGTGCCAGCATGGCGCGGGGGATCTATGGCTACACCTTC
V gene: TRBV28
J gene: TRBJ1-2
clone size: -
D gene: -

CDR3 protein: CASGAGPNYEQYF
CDR3 DNA: TGTGCCAGCGGGGCGGGACCAAACTACGAGCAGTACTTC
V gene: TRBV2
J gene: TRBJ2-7
clone size: -
D gene: -

CDR3 protein: CASWAPGGRAEAFF
CDR3 DNA: TGTGCCAGCTGGGCTCCGGGCGGACGGGCTGAAGCTTTCTTT
V gene: TRBV6-5
J gene: TRBJ1-1
clone size: -
D gene: -